Below are 26 T cell receptor beta chains sequenced from a single sample in a study of T cell responses to AZD1222 COVID-19 vaccine. Only in-frame clones appear in the TCRdb table, and some are missing; sequencing was by immunoSEQ multiplex PCR. This table has some 140,000 clones, 85% to 90% appearing once. The sequenced sample was peripheral blood, obtained on day 0 of AZD1222 vaccination. The receptors were sampled from an adult in good health.

In regard to this clone: The same CDR3 also results from other DNA sequences found in this sample. The V and J genes are TRBV27 and TRBJ2-7; D call uncertain. The CDR3 has 11 residues. The V end lost 8 bases, the J end lost 0 bases, and 5 bases lay between the germline ends. Germline V gene sequence: CDR1 MNHEY, CDR2 SMNVEV (reference sequence). The CDR3, as DNA: TGTGCCAGCTCGAGCTCCTACGAGCAGTACTTC. Encoded protein: CASSSSYEQYF.

This sequence joins TRBV27 and TRBJ1-2; D uncertain. This CDR3 region has 13 residues. The V and J ends lost 3 bases and 7 bases respectively, with 12 bases between them. Germline lookup yields CDR1 MNHEY and CDR2 SMNVEV (reference sequence). Here the CDR3 DNA reads TGTGCCAGCAGTTTCGGTGGATATCGTGGCTACACCTTC. This translates into CASSFGGYRGYTF.

This chain uses TRBV5-5 with TRBJ1-4; D unresolved. In germline, CDR1 is SGHKS, CDR2 YYEKEE (reference sequence). The length of the CDR3 is 15 residues. Trimming cost V 6 bases and J 7 bases, with 19 bases left between them. The CDR3 here is CASTTQASSGEKLFF. CDR3 DNA: TGTGCCAGCACTACTCAGGCTTCCAGCGGTGAAAAACTGTTTTTT.

This chain connects TRBV12-2 to TRBJ2-5; the table's D call, TRBD1, has no DNA check behind it. TRBV12-2 is classified as a pseudogene. The CDR3 consists of 14 residues. The CDR3 protein is CASRSRGPQETQYF. In nucleotides, the CDR3 is TGTGCAAGTCGCTCCAGGGGTCCCCAAGAGACCCAGTACTTC.

This sequence joins TRBV28 and TRBJ1-1, with unresolved D. V was shortened by 5 bases and J by 8 bases, with 12 bases between the two germline ends. This CDR3 has 12 amino acids. Per germline, CDR1 MDHEN and CDR2 SYDVKM. The CDR3 spells CASSGIFREAFF. The CDR3 nucleotides are TGTGCCAGCAGTGGGATATTCAGGGAAGCTTTCTTT.

The CDR3 DNA sequence: TGTGCCAGCAGCTCGAGGGGTGTAGACCCATACGAGCAGTACTTC. Translation gives CASSSRGVDPYEQYF. The rearrangement uses TRBV7-8 and TRBJ2-7; either TRBD1 or TRBD2 may fit D (5 bases each). Germline V gives CDR1 SGHVS, CDR2 FQNEAQ. V lost 4 bases and J lost 4, with 17 bases in between. The CDR3 consists of 15 residues.

The chain links TRBV6-1 to TRBJ2-7; 9 bases agree with TRBD2. V gave up 3 bases and J gave up 4 bases; unmatched junction bases: 4. Germline-derived CDR1 and CDR2 are MNHNS and SASEGT. CDR3 length: 14 amino acids. The CDR3 DNA sequence: TGTGCCAGCAGTGAGCTAGCGGGATTTTACGAGCAGTACTTC. Translated, it gives CASSELAGFYEQYF.

The V call is TRBV13, the J call TRBJ2-7; TRBD2 might be the D (5 bases). Germline lookup yields CDR1 PRHDT and CDR2 FYEKMQ (reference sequence). Deletions cut 2 bases from V and 3 bases from J, with 14 bases between. This CDR3 is 15 amino acids long. The chain's CDR3 is CASSLSGLARYEQYF. CDR3 nucleotide sequence: TGTGCCAGCAGCTTAAGTGGGCTAGCTCGCTACGAGCAGTACTTC.

This clone was picked up a small number of times. J is TRBJ2-1 and V is TRBV7-8; D may be TRBD1 (6 bases). The length of the CDR3 is 14 residues. From germline, CDR1 is SGHVS and CDR2 FQNEAQ. The V and J ends lost 5 bases and 8 bases respectively, with 16 bases between them. The CDR3 loop reads CASSRPGQFDEQFF. The DNA of the CDR3 is TGTGCCAGCAGCCGCCCCGGACAGTTCGATGAGCAGTTCTTC.

The sample holds one count of this clone. The genes are TRBV27 and TRBJ1-5, with D possibly TRBD1 on 5 matching bases. CDR1 is MNHEY and CDR2 is SMNVEV in the germline V gene (reference sequence). The CDR3 loop spans 17 amino acids. Trimming took 1 base from V and 4 from J, leaving 17 bases between them. The CDR3 sequence: CASSLWSGQGQNQPQHF. The CDR3 DNA is TGTGCCAGCAGTTTATGGTCAGGGCAGGGTCAAAATCAGCCCCAGCATTTT.

This clone was seen more than once but under ten times. The genes are TRBV27 and TRBJ1-4; TRBD1 matches at 7 bases. V lost 6 bases, J lost 7 bases, and 5 bases stayed unmatched. Germline CDR1 MNHEY, CDR2 SMNVEV (reference sequence). The CDR3 loop spans 13 amino acids. The CDR3 DNA follows: TGTGCCAGCAGAAACCAGGGGGTTGAAAAACTGTTTTTT. Translating gives CASRNQGVEKLFF.

This chain links TRBV28 with TRBJ1-2, with D unclear. Germline CDR1 MDHEN, CDR2 SYDVKM. The CDR3 has 14 residues. V lost 2 bases and J lost 5, with 12 bases in between. The CDR3 is CASSLRSSGYGYTF. Here the CDR3 DNA reads TGTGCCAGCAGTTTAAGGAGCTCCGGTTATGGCTACACCTTC.

This sequence joins TRBV28 and TRBJ1-2, with a weak D call TRBD1 (6 bases). Trimming took 6 bases from V and 1 from J, leaving 27 bases between them. The CDR3 runs 19 residues. Per germline, CDR1 MDHEN and CDR2 SYDVKM. The CDR3 is CASRRPGAAIPSRNYGYTF. In nucleotides, the CDR3 is TGTGCCAGCAGGCGACCAGGGGCCGCCATACCCTCACGTAACTATGGCTACACCTTC.

Many counts were recorded for this clone. This chain connects TRBV4-1 to TRBJ1-1; D is ambiguous. The CDR3 contains 17 residues. Germline V CDR1 and CDR2: MGHRA, YSYEKL. The germline V and J ends were trimmed by 1 base and 2 bases, with 17 bases remaining between them. The CDR3 loop reads CASSQVPLGRSNTEAFF. The CDR3 DNA sequence: TGCGCCAGCAGCCAAGTTCCCCTCGGGAGAAGTAACACTGAAGCTTTCTTT.

The CDR3 DNA sequence: TGTGCCAGCAGTTACTCTTCGGGGGCCTACGGCTACACCTTC. It specifies CASSYSSGAYGYTF. This rearrangement joins TRBV6-5 to TRBJ1-2, with D maybe TRBD1 (6 bases). Looked up from germline, CDR1 is MNHEY and CDR2 is SVGAGI. Trimming removed 0 bases at V and 8 bases at J, with 13 bases between. The CDR3 has 14 amino acids.

This clone was seen just once. The rearrangement links TRBV7-2 to TRBJ2-6; 10 bases are a match to TRBD1. Germline V gene lookup returns CDR1 SGHTA and CDR2 FQGNSA. The CDR3 spans 19 residues. Trimming at V came to 1 base and at J to 0 bases, leaving 6 bases not matched to a gene. CDR3 sequence reads: CASSLGSWTGGSGANVLTF. CDR3 sequence (DNA): TGTGCCAGCAGCTTAGGCTCTTGGACAGGGGGCTCTGGGGCCAACGTCCTGACTTTC. Drawing the rest from reference TRBV7-2 and TRBJ2-6, the complete variable domain is GAGVSQSPSNKVTEKGKDVELRCDPISGHTALYWYRQSLGQGLEFLIYFQGNSAPDKSGLPSDRFSAERTGGSVSTLTIQRTQQEDSAVYLCASSLGSWTGGSGANVLTFGAGSRLTVL.

This chain uses TRBV10-3 with TRBJ1-1, with a weak D call TRBD1 (6 bases). The germline V and J ends were trimmed by 6 bases and 7 bases, with 21 bases remaining between them. Per germline, CDR1 ENHRY and CDR2 SYGVKD. The CDR3 loop spans 15 amino acids. CDR3 in amino acids: CAISPSWGAKGEAFF. The CDR3 DNA sequence: TGTGCCATCAGCCCTTCCTGGGGGGCGAAGGGTGAAGCTTTCTTT.

The chain is built from TRBV10-3 and TRBJ1-1; 11 bases map to TRBD1. Germline V gene lookup returns CDR1 ENHRY and CDR2 SYGVKD. The ends lost 8 bases at V and 5 bases at J; junction bases unmatched: 7. The CDR3 length is 14 residues. The CDR3 loop reads CAIHTGQGGTEAFF. CDR3 in DNA: TGTGCCATCCATACGGGACAGGGGGGTACTGAAGCTTTCTTT.

This chain links TRBV6-4 with TRBJ2-3; 8 positions agree with TRBD2. In germline, CDR1 is MRHNA, CDR2 SNTAGT. CDR3 size: 15 residues. Trimming removed 2 bases from V and 6 bases from J; junction bases left unmatched: 7. CDR3 sequence (DNA): TGTGCCAGCAGTGACACGGCGGGAGGAGGTGATACGCAGTATTTT. As protein: CASSDTAGGGDTQYF.

V usage is TRBV2 and J usage is TRBJ2-3; D perhaps matches TRBD1 (6 bases). V was pared by 2 bases and J by 6 bases, with 18 bases between. CDR1 SNHLY and CDR2 FYNNEI come from the germline V gene. The CDR3 covers 16 residues. The CDR3 DNA sequence: TGTGCCAGCAGTGAAAGCTGGGGACAAGACGGGGATACGCAGTATTTT. This gives the protein CASSESWGQDGDTQYF.

The rearrangement uses TRBV10-3 and TRBJ2-3; D tentatively reads TRBD1 or TRBD2 (5 bases each). The ends were cut back, 6 bases at V and 6 bases at J, with 16 bases in the middle. The CDR3 length is 14 residues. Germline V gives CDR1 ENHRY, CDR2 SYGVKD. CDR3 region: CAIRSDGAVDTQYF. Here the CDR3 DNA reads TGTGCCATCAGATCCGACGGGGCAGTGGATACGCAGTATTTT.

A single count supports this clone. The chain is built from TRBV6-2 or TRBV6-3 and TRBJ1-1, with a possible D match to TRBD1 (6 bases). Germline values: CDR1 MNHEY, CDR2 SVGEGT. This CDR3 has 15 residues. V lost 7 bases and J lost 2, with 17 bases in between. This chain's CDR3 is CASTPGGAQNTEAFF. CDR3 bases: TGTGCCAGCACCCCCGGGGGCGCTCAAAACACTGAAGCTTTCTTT.

The chain links TRBV19 to TRBJ1-1; D is unresolved. Germline V gene lookup returns CDR1 LNHDA and CDR2 SQIVND (reference sequence). CDR3 size: 13 residues. V was clipped by 9 bases and J by 0 bases, with 11 bases between them. The CDR3 sequence: CAREVVVNTEAFF. The CDR3 DNA follows: TGTGCCAGAGAGGTCGTCGTGAACACTGAAGCTTTCTTT.

V is TRBV9 and J is TRBJ2-3; D possibly corresponds to TRBD2 (6 bases). CDR1 is SGDLS, CDR2 YYNGEE, per germline. Trimming took 4 bases from V and 6 from J, leaving 12 bases between them. The CDR3 sequence is 13 residues long. Here the CDR3 reads CASSPPSGDTQYF. CDR3 coding DNA: TGTGCCAGCAGCCCACCCAGCGGGGATACGCAGTATTTT.

The genes are TRBV19 and TRBJ2-7; D possibly uses TRBD1 or TRBD2 (5 bases each). With 0 bases removed from V and 4 bases from J, the gap between germline ends came to 13 bases. The CDR3 covers 15 residues. Germline V gives CDR1 LNHDA, CDR2 SQIVND (reference sequence). The CDR3 DNA follows: TGTGCCAGTAGTATAGACCAGGGACCGCAATACGAGCAGTACTTC. Its protein product is CASSIDQGPQYEQYF.

V is TRBV19 and J is TRBJ2-3; 7 nucleotides agree with TRBD1. V trimming: 6 bases; J trimming: 4 bases; junction bases outside the gene matches: 19. The CDR3 covers 18 residues. The germline V gene encodes CDR1 LNHDA and CDR2 SQIVND (reference sequence). CDR3 sequence (DNA): TGTGCCAGTAGCCCGACCGATTTTAAACAGGGGTCGGCAGATACGCAGTATTTT. This gives the protein CASSPTDFKQGSADTQYF.